This T cell receptor (beta chain) originates from a study of blood T cells in healthy people across ages. The study's findings and limits: The long-lived group displayed more naive CD4+ cells, plus higher diversity, than the aged donors did. Donor CMV status, an unknown factor, possibly confounded changes in expanded clonotypes. What prevented conclusive comparison of naive and antigen-experienced cells was that PBMCs were unsorted.

A note on this clonotype: Its target is not known.

A sample-barcoded 5' primer and a J-beta primer mix were used in a second PCR of about 7 to 12 cycles. Each CDR3 protein gets one entry after TCRdb re-called the 5' RACE reads with MiXCR. The sample records about 1.6 million distinct CDR3 sequences, about 35% being singletons. V lost 3 bases to trimming and J lost 4 bases, with 11 bases between them. There are 14 residues in the CDR3. Germline CDR1 SGHRS, CDR2 YFSETQ. The material sequenced was blood. The chain carries TRBV5-1 and TRBJ2-1, with D possibly matching TRBD2 (5 bases). This sequence was found in a woman in her twenties or thirties in good health. CDR3 region: CASSSPGGYNEQFF. CDR3 DNA sequence: TGCGCCAGCAGCTCCCCTGGAGGATACAATGAGCAGTTCTTC.